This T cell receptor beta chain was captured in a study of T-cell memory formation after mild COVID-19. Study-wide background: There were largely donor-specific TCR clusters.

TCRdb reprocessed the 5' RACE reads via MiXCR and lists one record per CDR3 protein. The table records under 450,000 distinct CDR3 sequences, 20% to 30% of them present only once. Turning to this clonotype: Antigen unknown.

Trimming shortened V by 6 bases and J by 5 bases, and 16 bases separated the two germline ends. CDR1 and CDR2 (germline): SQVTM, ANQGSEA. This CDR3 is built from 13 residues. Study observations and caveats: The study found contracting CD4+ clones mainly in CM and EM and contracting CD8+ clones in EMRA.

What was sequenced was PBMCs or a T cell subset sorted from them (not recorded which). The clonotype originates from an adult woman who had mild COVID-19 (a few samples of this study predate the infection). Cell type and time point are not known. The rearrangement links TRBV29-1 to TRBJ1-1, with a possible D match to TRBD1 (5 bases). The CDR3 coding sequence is TGCAGCGTCGAGGGGCAGGGTTGGACTGAAGCTTTCTTT. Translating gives CSVEGQGWTEAFF. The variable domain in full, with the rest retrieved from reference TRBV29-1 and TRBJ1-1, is SAVISQKPSRDICQRGTSLTIQCQVDSQVTMMFWYRQQPGQSLTLIATANQGSEATYESGFVIDKFPISRPNLTFSTLTVSNMSPEDSSIYLCSVEGQGWTEAFFGQGTRLTVV.